A single sample is the source of the 5 T cell receptor beta chains below, sequenced in a study of PD-L1 blockade in urothelial cancer. Clones were read by immunoSEQ multiplex PCR, and TCRdb kept only the in-frame ones, dropping some. The repertoire holds more than 55,000 clones, just over 85% seen once, with 2.9% in the top ten. The source was PBMCs, collected around atezolizumab (anti-PD-L1) treatment. These receptors were obtained from a man aged 50 to 60 with urothelial cancer.

The V and J genes are TRBV9 and TRBJ1-4; unclear D gene. V was pared by 2 bases and J by 4 bases, with 12 bases between. This CDR3 spans 15 amino acids. Germline values: CDR1 SGDLS, CDR2 YYNGEE. The CDR3 spells CASSVGQLGNEKLFF. The CDR3 DNA follows: TGTGCCAGCAGCGTGGGCCAGCTGGGTAATGAAAAACTGTTTTTT.

This clone was counted only a few times. The chain combines TRBV5-1 with TRBJ1-6; the match to TRBD1 covers 9 bases. Germline V gene sequence: CDR1 SGHRS, CDR2 YFSETQ. The CDR3 is 15 amino acids. The V segment lost 4 bases and the J segment 7 bases; nucleotides outside the gene matches: 6. The CDR3 sequence: CASSNPGTGNSPLHF. The CDR3 DNA sequence: TGCGCCAGCAGCAACCCCGGGACAGGGAATTCACCCCTCCACTTT.

J is TRBJ2-5 and V is TRBV7-9, with D possibly being TRBD1 (6 bases). The ends were cut back, 5 bases at V and 5 bases at J, with 24 bases in the middle. CDR3 size: 17 residues. Germline values: CDR1 SEHNR, CDR2 FQNEAQ (reference sequence). The CDR3 DNA is TGTGCCAGCAGCCCCTCCAATCCGACAGGTCCGGTGGAGACCCAGTACTTC. It is translated as CASSPSNPTGPVETQYF.

The chain couples TRBV28 to TRBJ2-1; 14 nucleotides line up with TRBD2. This CDR3 spans 14 amino acids. The V gene's germline CDR1 is MDHEN and CDR2 SYDVKM. J was trimmed by 15 bases and V by 6 bases; bases with no gene match: 10. The CDR3: CASSKTSGRGHRFF. The CDR3 coding sequence is TGTGCCAGCAGCAAGACTAGCGGGAGGGGACATCGGTTCTTC.

This clone is a singleton in its sample. The chain employs TRBV6-5 and TRBJ2-6, with D hard to call. The CDR3 runs 13 residues. Between the trimmed V and J ends, which lost 8 bases and 2 bases, there was a span of 7 bases. CDR1 and CDR2 (germline): MNHEY, SVGAGI. The CDR3 bases are TGTGCCAGCCGGGTGGCTGGGGCCAACGTCCTGACTTTC. Translation gives CASRVAGANVLTF.